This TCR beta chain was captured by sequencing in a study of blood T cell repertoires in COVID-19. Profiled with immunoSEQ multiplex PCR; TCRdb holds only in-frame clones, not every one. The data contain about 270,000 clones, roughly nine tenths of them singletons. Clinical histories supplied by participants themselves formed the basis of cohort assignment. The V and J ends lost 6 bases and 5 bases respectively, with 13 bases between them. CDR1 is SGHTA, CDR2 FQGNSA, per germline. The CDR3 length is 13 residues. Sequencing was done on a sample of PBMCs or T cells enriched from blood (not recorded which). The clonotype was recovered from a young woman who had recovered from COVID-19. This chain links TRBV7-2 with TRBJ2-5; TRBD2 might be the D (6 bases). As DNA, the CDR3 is TGTGCCAGCAGATCGAGCGGGTCGGAGACCCAGTACTTC. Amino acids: CASRSSGSETQYF.